This TCR beta chain was captured by sequencing in a study of Ad26.COV2.S vaccination and SARS-CoV-2 variants (dated by TCRdb to the early 2020s). Study-level background: Donors in the vaccine arm were drawn from COV1001, a multicentre, randomized, double-blind, placebo-controlled phase I-IIa trial testing Ad26.COV2.S in healthy adults. Ad26.COV2.S was administered intramuscularly at 5 x 10^10 or 1 x 10^11 viral particles, either as a single shot or as two shots given 56 days apart. TCRbeta repertoire sequencing served as the tool for gauging how specific and how broad the SARS-CoV-2-reactive T cell receptors were following Ad26.COV2.S vaccination. A total of about 30 samples were included in the TCR-sequenced set, comprising roughly 19 Ad26.COV2.S vaccine recipients, 5 placebo recipients and 8 SARS-CoV-2 convalescent individuals. Trial participants were randomized into five groups of five: low-dose or high-dose Ad26.COV2.S given once or twice, or placebo on both occasions. Investigators remained blinded to trial group allocation during experiments and outcome assessment.

Findings and caveats that apply to the study as a whole: The study was not powered for comparison of responses between vaccine doses or regimens. The authors noted that the TCR breadth and depth analyses may have underestimated total T cell responses. Substantial breadth of spike-specific CD8+ and CD4+ T cell responses was reported after vaccination. Higher spike-specific TCR breadth was observed in Ad26.COV2.S recipients than in placebo recipients (P = 0.0014). Vaccine and placebo recipients had similar non-spike TCR breadth, a finding consistent with the vaccine containing only spike.

Of note for this clone: Its antigen specificity is not known. No much larger clonotype is one base removed from it; base qualities were not supplied.

TCRbeta CDR3 regions were sequenced with the immunoSEQ Assay. After extraction, genomic DNA underwent amplification by bias-controlled multiplex PCR, followed by high-throughput sequencing. The authors' analysis ran thus. Collapsing and filtering of sequences were performed to quantify the absolute abundance of each unique TCRbeta CDR3 region. T cell fraction was estimated by normalizing TCRbeta template counts to usable DNA, which was measured by amplifying reference genes present in all nucleated cells. Repertoire TCRs were annotated as SARS-CoV-2-specific by exact matching of V gene, CDR3 amino acid sequence and J gene to a known reactive TCR set. MIRA supplied the reference SARS-CoV-2 TCR set, which was filtered for enrichment in COVID-19-positive ImmuneCODE repertoires so that public or cross-reactive TCRs were removed. Drawing on the MIRA antigens, annotated TCRs were analysed further at the level of specific ORF or position within ORF. Depth was the summed frequency of annotated unique rearrangements, while breadth was defined as annotated unique rearrangements over total unique productive rearrangements. Two-sided Wilcoxon rank-sum tests were used to compare TCR breadth between groups. Imported from immuneACCESS, the table was reduced by TCRdb to in-frame sequences with V and J called. These copies leave out some clones; in studies compared against another copy, an unresolved V gene accounts for under half, and the cause of the remainder is not known. That table gives V, J and clone size, and the DNA gave D and trimming. The sample has under 400,000 clones on record, about nine tenths of them singletons. About 3.5% of the sample rests with the top ten.

In light of the paper, this sample's treatment or condition label describes: roughly 18 received Ad26.COV2.S at low or high dose, single or two shots; a few received placebo; per-sample allocation not given. Repertoires of vaccine and placebo recipients were sequenced from samples taken on day 63 after the first injection. In Cohort 1b, more than 20 adults aged 18-55 years were enrolled at a single site in Boston, USA, between 29 July and 7 August 2020. As a vaccine, Ad26.COV2.S was a replication-incompetent adenovirus type 26 vector that expressed a prefusion-stabilized SARS-CoV-2 spike protein derived from the original Wuhan strain. Looking up the germline V gene yields CDR1 SGHTA and CDR2 FQGNSA. V lost 1 base and J lost 4 bases; the stretch between them is 13 bases long. From the cysteine through the phenylalanine, the CDR3 covers 15 amino acids. Only the CDR3 region is kept as DNA, spanning 45 bases read in frame from base 1.

The TCR was taken from a person between 18 and 65 years old who received the Ad26.COV2.S COVID-19 vaccine or a placebo. The chain employs TRBV7-2 and TRBJ1-1, with the D gene too uncertain to name. The sequencing used peripheral blood, collected in a trial of Ad26.COV2.S vaccine versus placebo. The CDR3 region has the sequence CASSLVGRTSTEAFF. Read as DNA, the sequence is TGTGCCAGCAGCTTAGTTGGGCGGACCTCCACTGAAGCTTTCTTT.